These 5 T cell receptor beta chains originate from one sample sequenced in a study of blood T cell repertoires in COVID-19. Libraries were prepared by immunoSEQ multiplex PCR; TCRdb keeps only in-frame clonotypes and omits some of them. The sample lists 200,000 or so clones, about 90% occurring once. Material: peripheral blood. The receptors derive from a middle-aged man with active or convalescent COVID-19.

The chain carries TRBV5-1 and TRBJ1-2; D unresolved. Trimming shortened V by 5 bases and J by 6 bases, and 14 bases separated the two germline ends. Germline CDR1 is SGHRS and CDR2 is YFSETQ. The CDR3 is made up of 13 amino acids. CDR3 protein: CASSSPDSHGYTF. In DNA, the CDR3 is TGCGCCAGCAGTTCCCCCGACTCCCATGGCTACACCTTC.

Comment on this clone: The same CDR3 arises from other DNA sequences in this sample as well. The chain recombines TRBV9 with TRBJ2-1; 12 bases fit TRBD2. CDR3 length equals 16 residues. V gave up 0 bases and J gave up 4 bases; unmatched junction bases: 2. Germline CDR1 is SGDLS and CDR2 is YYNGEE. The CDR3 sequence: CASSVVGTSGYNEQFF. The CDR3 coding sequence is TGTGCCAGCAGCGTAGTCGGGACTAGCGGGTACAATGAGCAGTTCTTC.

The chain recombines TRBV28 with TRBJ1-4; possibly TRBD1 for D (6 bases). Trimming cost V 5 bases and J 8 bases, with 27 bases left between them. This CDR3 region has 18 residues. Germline CDR1 MDHEN, CDR2 SYDVKM. CDR3 in amino acids: CASSPGHFGFTSGEKLFF. DNA for the CDR3: TGTGCCAGCAGTCCGGGACATTTCGGATTTACCTCCGGGGAAAAACTGTTTTTT.

The CDR3 protein is CATKDRGNTIYF. The DNA of the CDR3 is TGTGCCACAAAAGACAGGGGAAACACCATATATTTT. This rearrangement joins TRBV28 to TRBJ1-3; D might be TRBD1 (6 bases). The V gene lost 10 bases and the J gene lost 4 bases, with 11 bases spanning the gap. This CDR3 has 12 residues. Germline V CDR1 and CDR2: MDHEN, SYDVKM.

V usage is TRBV28 and J usage is TRBJ1-6; D perhaps matches TRBD1 (6 bases). Germline V gives CDR1 MDHEN, CDR2 SYDVKM. The V and J ends lost 7 bases and 6 bases respectively, with 10 bases between them. The CDR3 contains 13 residues. CDR3 in DNA: TGTGCCAGCACTGGACAGCCTAATTCACCCCTCCACTTT. Residues: CASTGQPNSPLHF.